A single sample is the source of the 20 T cell receptor beta chains below, sequenced in a study of T cells in localized non-small cell lung cancer. The assay was immunoSEQ multiplex PCR, and TCRdb's table has in-frame clones only and misses some. The data hold 30,000 to 35,000 clones, with about 89% observed a single time. Sequencing used peripheral blood, obtained before any cancer treatment. These receptors all come from a female donor over 55 with stage I lung adenocarcinoma.

The V gene is TRBV6-5, the J gene TRBJ1-3, with D maybe TRBD1 (5 bases). The germline V gene has CDR1 MNHEY and CDR2 SVGAGI. The CDR3 is 15 residues long. The germline V and J ends were trimmed by 5 bases and 3 bases, with 14 bases remaining between them. The chain's CDR3 is CASSPTVFDGNTIYF. The CDR3 nucleotides read TGTGCCAGCAGTCCGACAGTTTTTGATGGAAACACCATATATTTT.

The chain combines TRBV5-1 with TRBJ2-2; tentatively, D is TRBD1 or TRBD2 (5 bases each). The germline V and J ends were trimmed by 4 bases and 5 bases, with 18 bases remaining between them. Germline V CDR1 and CDR2: SGHRS, YFSETQ. CDR3 size: 16 residues. The CDR3 DNA sequence: TGCGCCAGCAGCCCGACAGAGGGGTTCGGGACCGGGGAGCTGTTTTTT. As protein: CASSPTEGFGTGELFF.

The V call is TRBV18, the J call TRBJ1-3; D unresolved. Germline V gene lookup returns CDR1 KGHSH and CDR2 LQKENI. The CDR3 contains 15 residues. Trimming shortened V by 3 bases and J by 4 bases, and 13 bases separated the two germline ends. CDR3 sequence (DNA): TGTGCCAGCTCACCTACGGACGGGAAGGGAAACACCATATATTTT. Translation: CASSPTDGKGNTIYF.

This sequence joins TRBV7-8 and TRBJ2-3; the match to TRBD1 covers 9 bases. From germline, CDR1 is SGHVS and CDR2 FQNEAQ. J lost 6 bases, V lost 5 bases, and 6 bases had no gene match. The CDR3 runs to 14 residues. The CDR3 sequence: CASSPHRGRDTQYF. CDR3 nucleotides: TGTGCCAGCAGCCCGCACAGGGGGCGGGATACGCAGTATTTT.

This clone was seen just once. This chain uses TRBV7-8 with TRBJ1-1; D uncertain. V was cut by 3 bases and J by 11 bases, with 16 bases left in between. The germline gives CDR1 SGHVS, CDR2 FQNEAQ. The CDR3 is 13 amino acids. For the CDR3, the DNA is TGTGCCAGCAGCTTCTCGGAGGAGGCCACGGCTTTCTTT. Its translation is CASSFSEEATAFF. The whole variable domain, remainder taken from reference TRBV7-8 and TRBJ1-1, is GAGVSQSPRYKVAKRGQDVALRCDPISGHVSLFWYQQALGQGPEFLTYFQNEAQLDKSGLPSDRFFAERPEGSVSTLKIQRTQQEDSAVYLCASSFSEEATAFFGQGTRLTVV.

The chain employs TRBV7-2 and TRBJ2-5; 15 bases align to TRBD2. V was clipped by 9 bases and J by 5 bases; unmatched bases: 7. The germline gives CDR1 SGHTA, CDR2 FQGNSA. This CDR3 spans 15 amino acids. CDR3 DNA sequence: TGTGCCAGTGCCTCCGGGACTAGCGGGAGGGAGACCCAGTACTTC. Translating it yields CASASGTSGRETQYF.

The chain carries TRBV28 and TRBJ2-6; 8 positions agree with TRBD1. Germline CDR1 reads MDHEN; CDR2 reads SYDVKM. The ends lost 7 bases at V and 2 bases at J; junction bases unmatched: 7. The CDR3 consists of 16 residues. CDR3 coding DNA: TGTGCCAGCAAGGGGCAGGGACAGGCTGGGGCCAACGTCCTGACTTTC. It codes for CASKGQGQAGANVLTF.

Only one count was recorded for this clone. The rearrangement uses TRBV11-2 and TRBJ2-3, with TRBD2 matching 8 bases. CDR3 length equals 15 residues. Losses at the gene ends were 7 bases for V and 4 bases for J; bases not matched to a gene: 10. Germline CDR1 SGHAT, CDR2 FQNNGV. CDR3 residues: CASKVGAGEADTQYF. CDR3 nucleotide sequence: TGTGCCAGCAAGGTGGGAGCGGGAGAAGCAGATACGCAGTATTTT.

This chain joins TRBV6-5 and TRBJ2-3; 9 nucleotides match TRBD2. The V gene's germline CDR1 is MNHEY and CDR2 SVGAGI. The CDR3 runs to 15 residues. Losses at the gene ends were 5 bases for V and 6 bases for J; bases not matched to a gene: 9. CDR3 nucleotide sequence: TGTGCCAGCAGTAGGGGGGGACTAGCAGGTGATACGCAGTATTTT. Encoded protein: CASSRGGLAGDTQYF.

The rearrangement uses TRBV5-1 and TRBJ2-1; the D is unclear. Germline CDR1 SGHRS, CDR2 YFSETQ. V was shortened by 6 bases and J by 6 bases, with 10 bases between the two germline ends. The CDR3 length is 12 residues. CDR3 DNA sequence: TGCGCCAGCATCTCACTGAGCAATGAGCAGTTCTTC. Amino acid sequence: CASISLSNEQFF.

The V and J genes are TRBV28 and TRBJ1-5; D ambiguous. V was cut by 6 bases and J by 9 bases, with 15 bases left in between. The V gene's germline CDR1 is MDHEN and CDR2 SYDVKM. This CDR3 region has 13 residues. The CDR3 DNA sequence: TGTGCCAGCAGCTCCCCGGGTGGCTGGCCCCAGCATTTT. Translating gives CASSSPGGWPQHF.

This clone has only one observation. CDR3 loop: CASSLLWWLSSYNEQFF. CDR3 DNA sequence: TGTGCCAGCAGCTTATTGTGGTGGCTCAGCTCCTACAATGAGCAGTTCTTC. The chain has TRBV7-8 and TRBJ2-1; D gene uncertain. V was clipped by 2 bases and J by 0 bases, with 14 bases between them. The CDR3 totals 17 residues. Germline values: CDR1 SGHVS, CDR2 FQNEAQ.

The CDR3 reads CSATGHHGYTF. CDR3 coding DNA: TGCAGTGCCACCGGCCACCATGGCTACACCTTC. The rearrangement uses TRBV20-1 and TRBJ1-2; no firm D call. The CDR3 sequence is 11 residues long. V lost 6 bases to trimming and J lost 6 bases, with 11 bases between them. Germline CDR1 DFQATT, CDR2 SNEGSKA (reference sequence).

V is TRBV7-2 and J is TRBJ1-5, with D hard to call. Trimming cost V 5 bases and J 0 bases, with 11 bases left between them. This CDR3 region has 15 residues. Germline V gives CDR1 SGHTA, CDR2 FQGNSA. The CDR3 region is CASSRRPLSNQPQHF. The CDR3 region has the DNA TGTGCCAGCAGCCGACGGCCACTTAGCAATCAGCCCCAGCATTTT.

This chain connects TRBV10-3 to TRBJ2-7, with D unresolved. The V end was cut by 6 bases, the J end by 3 bases, with 12 bases between. The CDR3 consists of 13 residues. The germline CDR1 and CDR2 sequences are ENHRY and SYGVKD. The CDR3 spells CAIRTVRNYEQYF. CDR3 in DNA: TGTGCCATCAGGACGGTTCGCAACTACGAGCAGTACTTC.

V usage is TRBV4-1 and J usage is TRBJ2-4; TRBD2 is a possible D gene (5 bases). V was pared by 8 bases and J by 0 bases, with 17 bases between. The CDR3 has 16 residues. Per germline, CDR1 MGHRA and CDR2 YSYEKL. The CDR3 region is CASSLGSSLAKNIQYF. CDR3 in DNA: TGCGCCAGCTCACTGGGGAGTTCTTTAGCCAAAAACATTCAGTACTTC.

V gene TRBV4-3 combines with J gene TRBJ1-4; 7 bases map to TRBD1. Trimming cost V 1 base and J 8 bases; bases outside gene matches: 16. The germline V gene has CDR1 LGHNA and CDR2 YSLEER. This CDR3 is built from 18 residues. CDR3 sequence: CASSQGPQGMGRVEKLFF. The DNA for the CDR3 is TGCGCCAGCAGCCAAGGCCCACAGGGGATGGGGAGGGTGGAAAAACTGTTTTTT.

This chain joins TRBV5-6 and TRBJ1-1, with no clear D. The germline CDR1 and CDR2 sequences are SGHDT and YYEEEE. The CDR3 has 14 amino acids. Trimming cost V 1 base and J 3 bases, with 10 bases left between them. The CDR3 coding sequence is TGTGCCAGCAGCTTGCCCGGGTGGGACACTGAAGCTTTCTTT. It codes for CASSLPGWDTEAFF.

The chain is built from TRBV18 and TRBJ2-3; no clear D gene. V was pared by 2 bases and J by 2 bases, with 8 bases between. This CDR3 spans 14 amino acids. Germline values: CDR1 KGHSH, CDR2 LQKENI. The CDR3 sequence: CASSPSRSTDTQYF. In DNA, the CDR3 is TGTGCCAGCTCACCAAGTCGCTCCACAGATACGCAGTATTTT.

The chain joins TRBV4-2 to TRBJ2-1, with 8 nucleotides matching TRBD2. This CDR3 has 19 amino acids. Per germline, CDR1 LGHNA and CDR2 YNFKEQ. V shed 3 bases and J 0 bases; nucleotides not matched to a gene: 13. CDR3 region: CASSQGPTSGPSSYNEQFF. CDR3 nucleotide sequence: TGTGCCAGCAGCCAGGGGCCCACTAGCGGTCCGAGCTCCTACAATGAGCAGTTCTTC.